The sample holds many counts of the clone carrying this T cell receptor beta chain. What it binds is not known. Orbital computed tomography and thyroid ultrasound, together with serum TRAb and thyroxine and clinical symptoms, were used for diagnoses. The germline gives CDR1 ENHRY, CDR2 SYGVKD. The CDR3 totals 11 residues. V gave up 6 bases and J gave up 3 bases, with 4 bases separating them. Template material for amplifying TCR beta CDR3 regions consisted of RNA transcripts. During a first-round RT-PCR of the TCR CDR3, the HTBI primer set was used. TCRdb used MiXCR to reprocess the multiplex PCR reads, holding one entry per CDR3 protein. The profile covers 500,000 to 650,000 distinct CDR3 sequences, with roughly 14% appearing a single time and around 13% taken by the ten largest. The data stem from a study of T cells in Graves' hyperthyroidism and ophthalmopathy. Study findings and constraints: In validation, the model predicted ophthalmopathy. These predictions came a median about 6 months before onset.

The chain joins TRBV10-3 to TRBJ2-3; the D is unclear. This TCR came from a woman aged 45-65 years with Graves' ophthalmopathy. The sample comprised blood. The chain's CDR3 is CAIRGTDTQYF. The CDR3 region has the DNA TGTGCCATCAGAGGGACAGATACGCAGTATTTT.